Following are 9 T cell receptor beta chains from one sample sequenced in a study of blood T cell repertoires in COVID-19. Here immunoSEQ multiplex PCR was the method, and the copy in TCRdb shows in-frame clones only, minus some. The sample comprises 84,000 or so clones, roughly four fifths of which are singletons, and more than 10% rests with the top ten. Sequencing was done on a sample of peripheral blood. The receptors originated from a human donor in a cohort sampled during active COVID-19.

The chain links TRBV12-3 or TRBV12-4 to TRBJ1-1, with D possibly being TRBD1 (6 bases). The CDR3 is 11 residues long. V lost 7 bases, J lost 8 bases, and 11 bases lay in between. The CDR3 spells CASNSGTEAFF. The CDR3 nucleotides are TGTGCCAGCAACTCGGGGACAGAAGCTTTCTTT.

The genes are TRBV5-4 and TRBJ2-1, with D hard to call. V was shortened by 0 bases and J by 4 bases, with 11 bases between the two germline ends. This CDR3 is 15 amino acids long. Germline CDR1 and CDR2: SGHNT and YYREEE (reference sequence). The CDR3 DNA reads TGTGCCAGCAGCTTGGACCGAACAGTGTACAATGAGCAGTTCTTC. This gives the protein CASSLDRTVYNEQFF.

This chain connects TRBV7-8 to TRBJ1-6, with D hard to call. V lost 3 bases to trimming and J lost 8 bases, with 11 bases between them. CDR1 is SGHVS and CDR2 is FQNEAQ in the germline V gene. This CDR3 has 14 residues. The CDR3 DNA reads TGTGCCAGCAGCTTCTCCCCCGGGGATTCACCCCTCCACTTT. Its protein product is CASSFSPGDSPLHF.

This clone turned up a few times. Other nucleotide sequences in the sample specify the same CDR3. The chain links TRBV4-1 to TRBJ2-1; 7 bases are shared with TRBD1. The CDR3 consists of 13 residues. After removal of 6 bases from V and 3 bases from J, the junction contained 2 bases not matched to a gene. Germline V CDR1 and CDR2: MGHRA, YSYEKL. CDR3 coding DNA: TGCGCCAGCAGTCGGGACAGCTACAATGAGCAGTTCTTC. It yields the protein CASSRDSYNEQFF.

The chain has TRBV5-4 and TRBJ2-2; 9 positions match TRBD2. The CDR3 contains 16 residues. Germline-derived CDR1 and CDR2 are SGHNT and YYREEE (reference sequence). V was pared by 0 bases and J by 1 base, with 1 base of the junction left unmatched. The CDR3: CASSLGSGGNTGELFF. The CDR3 nucleotides read TGTGCCAGCAGCTTGGGTAGCGGGGGGAACACCGGGGAGCTGTTTTTT.

The V call is TRBV27, the J call TRBJ2-3; TRBD2 agrees at 12 bases. Germline V gene data show CDR1 as MNHEY and CDR2 as SMNVEV (reference sequence). The V and J ends lost 4 bases and 4 bases, in that order; junction bases with no gene match: 9. The CDR3 length is 17 residues. Here the CDR3 DNA reads TGTGCCAGCAGTTATCTAGCGGGGGGGCTGGGCGCAGATACGCAGTATTTT. Its protein product is CASSYLAGGLGADTQYF.

V is TRBV6-5 and J is TRBJ2-7; a weak D match, TRBD2 (6 bases). The CDR3 loop spans 15 amino acids. V was shortened by 0 bases and J by 7 bases, with 16 bases between the two germline ends. Germline V gives CDR1 MNHEY, CDR2 SVGAGI. CDR3 DNA: TGTGCCAGCAGTTACTCGGGCGGGGCCTTTGGGGAGCAGTACTTC. It codes for CASSYSGGAFGEQYF.

This sequence joins TRBV29-1 and TRBJ1-2; D possibly corresponds to TRBD1 (6 bases). The germline gives CDR1 SQVTM, CDR2 ANQGSEA. Trimming left V 6 bases short and J 0 bases short, with 8 bases between. The CDR3 has 12 residues. The DNA of the CDR3 is TGCAGCGTATCAGGGGCTAACTATGGCTACACCTTC. This sequence encodes CSVSGANYGYTF. Using reference TRBV29-1 and TRBJ1-2 for the parts outside the CDR3, the full variable domain is SAVISQKPSRDICQRGTSLTIQCQVDSQVTMMFWYRQQPGQSLTLIATANQGSEATYESGFVIDKFPISRPNLTFSTLTVSNMSPEDSSIYLCSVSGANYGYTFGSGTRLTVV.

CDR3 sequence (DNA): TGTGCCAGTGTGATGGGGCGAGCCACTGAAGCTTTCTTT. Its protein is CASVMGRATEAFF. The chain combines TRBV12-3 or TRBV12-4 with TRBJ1-1; D might be TRBD1 (5 bases). The length of the CDR3 is 13 residues. V gave up 9 bases and J gave up 4 bases, with 15 bases separating them.